The clone carrying this T cell receptor beta chain has a handful of counts. Its antigen is undetermined. These data originate in a study of T cell repertoires in cytomegalovirus infection. At the level of the study: A matching HLA type, together with CMV infection, was signaled by public TCR beta signatures.

Findings and limits, study-wide: CMV carriers having the relevant HLA were flagged by cumulative public TCR beta family frequency. In two of eight donors, the top clonotype was HLA-C-restricted CMV-specific.

From the reads, TCRdb called clonotypes with MiXCR, one entry per CDR3 protein. The data show more than 250,000 distinct CDR3 sequences, roughly 13% seen once. The V and J ends lost 6 bases and 2 bases respectively, with 11 bases between them. The CDR3 has 13 amino acids. The germline gives CDR1 SQVTM, CDR2 ANQGSEA. The sequence derives from a human donor in good health (CMV status not recorded). Some clones in this sample may be carry-over from other donors' samples. The rearrangement uses TRBV29-1 and TRBJ1-3, with a tentative D call TRBD1 (6 bases). Sequencing was carried out using PBMCs. This CDR3 reads CSVVGQTGNTIYF. For the CDR3, the DNA is TGCAGCGTCGTAGGACAGACTGGAAACACCATATATTTT.